Below, 6 T cell receptor beta chains from the same sample are listed, as sequenced in a study of T cells in Graves' hyperthyroidism and ophthalmopathy. The CDR3 regions of TCR beta were amplified from RNA transcripts. An initial round of RT-PCR targeting the TCR CDR3 relied on the HTBI primer set. MiXCR was run by TCRdb on the multiplex PCR reads, yielding one entry per CDR3 protein. The sample has roughly 570,000 distinct CDR3 sequences, under 60% seen once. The sample was peripheral blood or thyroid tissue (not recorded which). All receptors come from an adult woman with Graves' disease, either hyperthyroidism or ophthalmopathy (not recorded which).

There are a few counts of this clonotype. The rearrangement joins TRBV7-9 to TRBJ2-5; a weak D match, TRBD1 (5 bases). The germline V gene encodes CDR1 SEHNR and CDR2 FQNEAQ (reference sequence). The CDR3 spans 12 residues. Deletions cut 6 bases from V and 5 bases from J, with 10 bases between. The CDR3 spells CASSPDSETQYF. CDR3 bases: TGTGCCAGCAGTCCTGACAGTGAGACCCAGTACTTC.

The rearrangement joins TRBV19 to TRBJ1-1; D might be TRBD1 (5 bases). The V gene's germline CDR1 is LNHDA and CDR2 SQIVND (reference sequence). The CDR3 contains 16 residues. V was clipped by 4 bases and J by 6 bases, with 21 bases between them. The CDR3 DNA sequence: TGTGCCAGTAGTAGGGGGTACTCTGGGGCGCGGGCTGAAGCTTTCTTT. It encodes CASSRGYSGARAEAFF.

The chain combines TRBV20-1 with TRBJ1-5; D may be TRBD1 (6 bases). Germline CDR1 and CDR2: DFQATT and SNEGSKA (reference sequence). This CDR3 is built from 13 residues. The V end lost 3 bases, the J end lost 6 bases, and 12 bases lay between the germline ends. The CDR3 spells CSARTGGGQPQHF. The CDR3 coding sequence is TGCAGTGCTAGGACGGGAGGGGGTCAGCCCCAGCATTTT.

The chain uses TRBV20-1 and TRBJ1-2; D remains unclear. Germline V CDR1 and CDR2: DFQATT, SNEGSKA (reference sequence). The CDR3 runs to 13 residues. V shed 3 bases and J shed 2 bases, with 10 bases lying between them. In nucleotides, the CDR3 is TGCAGTGCTAGTGGCAGCCGAAACTATGGCTACACCTTC. It is translated as CSASGSRNYGYTF.

Concerning this clonotype itself: Because the CDR3 is missing its conserved closing phenylalanine or tryptophan, this is likely a read error. The gene calls are TRBV11-2 and TRBJ2-2, with no clear D. The CDR3 length is 13 residues. Germline V gives CDR1 SGHAT, CDR2 FQNNGV. V shed 3 bases and J shed 9 bases, with 11 bases lying between them. The CDR3 coding sequence is TGTGCCAGCAGCTTTGTTTCGAGTCGGGAGCTGTTTCTT. This translates into CASSFVSSRELFL.

A word on this clonotype: At one boundary the junction diverges from the germline segment, which might be a read error. The genes are TRBV15 and TRBJ1-6; 8 bases are shared with TRBD1. This CDR3 spans 16 amino acids. Germline CDR1 and CDR2: LNHNV and YYDKDF (reference sequence). CDR3 DNA sequence: TGTGCCGCCAGCAGCGAAGGGACAGGCGTTAATTCACCCCTCCACTTT. Amino acids: CAASSEGTGVNSPLHF.